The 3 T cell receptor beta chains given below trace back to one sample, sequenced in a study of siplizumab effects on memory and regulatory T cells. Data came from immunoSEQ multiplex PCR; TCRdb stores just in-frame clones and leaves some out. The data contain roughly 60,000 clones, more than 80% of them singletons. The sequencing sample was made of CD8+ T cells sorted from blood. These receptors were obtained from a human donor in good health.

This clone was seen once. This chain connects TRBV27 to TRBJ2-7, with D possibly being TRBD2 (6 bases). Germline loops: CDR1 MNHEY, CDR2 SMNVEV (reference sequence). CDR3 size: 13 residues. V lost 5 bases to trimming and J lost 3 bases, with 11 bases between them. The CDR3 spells CASSPGTYYEQYF. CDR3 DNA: TGTGCCAGCAGTCCCGGGACTTACTACGAGCAGTACTTC.

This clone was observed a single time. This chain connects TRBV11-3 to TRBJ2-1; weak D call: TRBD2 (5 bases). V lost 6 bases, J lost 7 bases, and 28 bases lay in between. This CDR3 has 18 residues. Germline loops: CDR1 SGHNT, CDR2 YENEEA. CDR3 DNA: TGTGCCAGCAGGGACCCGGGTTTAGTGGGAGTTCTGGAAAATGAGCAGTTCTTC. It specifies CASRDPGLVGVLENEQFF.

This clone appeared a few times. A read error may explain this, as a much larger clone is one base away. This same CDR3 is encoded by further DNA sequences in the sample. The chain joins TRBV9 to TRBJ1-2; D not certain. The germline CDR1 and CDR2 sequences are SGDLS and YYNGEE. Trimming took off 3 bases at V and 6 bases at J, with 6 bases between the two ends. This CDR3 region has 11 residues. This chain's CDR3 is CASSAPDGYTF. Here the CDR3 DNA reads TGTGCCAGCAGCGCCCCAGATGGCTACACCTTC.